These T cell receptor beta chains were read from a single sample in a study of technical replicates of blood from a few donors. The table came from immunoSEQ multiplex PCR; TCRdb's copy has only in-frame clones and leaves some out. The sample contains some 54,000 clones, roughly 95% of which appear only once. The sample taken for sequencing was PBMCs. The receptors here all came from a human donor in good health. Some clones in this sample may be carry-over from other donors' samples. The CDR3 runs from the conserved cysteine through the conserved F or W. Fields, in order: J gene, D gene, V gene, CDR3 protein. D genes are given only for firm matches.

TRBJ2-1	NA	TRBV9	CASSVEEGWLEQFF
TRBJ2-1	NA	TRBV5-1	CASSSTVNYNEQFF
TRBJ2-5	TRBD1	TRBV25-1	CASRPRGTGQGYQETQYF
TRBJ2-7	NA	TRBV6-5	CASSYRGPLYF
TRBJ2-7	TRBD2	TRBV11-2	CASSFLGLGHYEQYF
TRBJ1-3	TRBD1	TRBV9	CASSVGSGGLPGNTIYF
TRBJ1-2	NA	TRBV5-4	CASSLSGRGRGVSGYTF
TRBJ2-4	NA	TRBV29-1	CSVEVRRADIQYF
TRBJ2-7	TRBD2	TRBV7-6	CASSLAATSGRAYEQYF
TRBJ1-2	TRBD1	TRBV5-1	CASSLANVQGNVYGYTF
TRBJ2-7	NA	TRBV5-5	CASSLRLQGGAYEQYF
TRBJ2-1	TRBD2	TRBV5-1	CASSLTSGRADEQFF
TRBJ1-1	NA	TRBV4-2	CASSQVGGFGGDTEAFF
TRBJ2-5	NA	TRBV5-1	CASSLVSGKETQYF
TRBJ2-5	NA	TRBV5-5	CASRLEVGEETQYF
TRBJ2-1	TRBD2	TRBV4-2	CASSRRRGAYNEQFF
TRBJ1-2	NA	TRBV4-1	CASSQKGQVVGNYGYTF
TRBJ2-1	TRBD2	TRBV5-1	CASSLGLAINEQFF
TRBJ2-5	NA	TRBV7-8	CASSLDLASTETQYF
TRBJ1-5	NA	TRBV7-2	CASSWAENQPQHF